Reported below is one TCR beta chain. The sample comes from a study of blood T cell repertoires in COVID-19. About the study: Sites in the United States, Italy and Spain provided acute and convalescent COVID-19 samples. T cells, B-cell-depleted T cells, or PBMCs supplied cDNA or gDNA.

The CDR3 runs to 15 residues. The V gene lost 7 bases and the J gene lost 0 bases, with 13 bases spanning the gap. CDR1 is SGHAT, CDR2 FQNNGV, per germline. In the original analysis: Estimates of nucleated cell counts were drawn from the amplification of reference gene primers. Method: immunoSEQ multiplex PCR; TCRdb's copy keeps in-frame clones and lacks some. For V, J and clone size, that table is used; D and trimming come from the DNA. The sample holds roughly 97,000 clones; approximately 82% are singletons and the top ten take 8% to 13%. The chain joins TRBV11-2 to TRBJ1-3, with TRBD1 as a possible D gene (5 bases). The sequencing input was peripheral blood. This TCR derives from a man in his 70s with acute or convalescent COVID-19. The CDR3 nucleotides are TGTGCCAGCAACCCCCAGGGTATCTCTGGAAACACCATATATTTT. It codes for CASNPQGISGNTIYF.